The 21 T cell receptor beta chains reported below all come from one sample, sequenced in a study of blood T cells in healthy people across ages. Through a sample-barcoded 5' primer and a J-beta primer mix, a second PCR was run for roughly 6 to 11 cycles. Each CDR3 protein gets one entry after TCRdb re-called the 5' RACE reads with MiXCR. The sample shows 800,000 or so distinct CDR3 sequences, around 62% of them seen only once. The specimen sequenced was blood. All receptors come from a man aged 25-45 years in good health.

This rearrangement joins TRBV28 to TRBJ1-2, with TRBD1 identical over 8 bases. Germline V gene data show CDR1 as MDHEN and CDR2 as SYDVKM. V lost 9 bases, J lost 4 bases, and 4 bases stayed unmatched. There are 12 residues in the CDR3. Here the CDR3 DNA reads TGTGCCAGTCGGACAGGGCCCTATGGCTACACCTTC. Protein sequence: CASRTGPYGYTF.

This chain joins TRBV15 and TRBJ1-2, with 7 bases lining up with TRBD1. The CDR3 has 16 amino acids. Germline V gene data show CDR1 as LNHNV and CDR2 as YYDKDF (reference sequence). The ends lost 0 bases at V and 8 bases at J; junction bases unmatched: 12. DNA of the CDR3: TGTGCCACCAGCAGAGATAATGACGAGGGGGCGCCCGGCTACACCTTC. Translation gives CATSRDNDEGAPGYTF.

J is TRBJ2-1 and V is TRBV27; D unresolved. This CDR3 region has 15 residues. The germline gives CDR1 MNHEY, CDR2 SMNVEV (reference sequence). V dropped 2 bases and J dropped 0 bases, with 8 bases sitting between them. CDR3 sequence (DNA): TGTGCCAGCAGTTTAGGGATCGGCTCCTACAATGAGCAGTTCTTC. Residues: CASSLGIGSYNEQFF.

The V gene is TRBV20-1, the J gene TRBJ2-7; D ambiguous. Germline V gene data show CDR1 as DFQATT and CDR2 as SNEGSKA (reference sequence). Trimming left V 3 bases short and J 7 bases short, with 13 bases between. The length of the CDR3 is 12 residues. CDR3 DNA: TGCAGTGCTAGCCGGAGCCCACGAGAGCAGTACTTC. Protein product: CSASRSPREQYF.

The table lists this clonotype with a count of one. This is likely a read error, given that the CDR3 carries no conserved phenylalanine or tryptophan at its end. The chain recombines TRBV24-1 with TRBJ2-3; 8 nucleotides agree with TRBD2. CDR1 and CDR2 (germline): KGHDR, SFDVKD. V gave up 4 bases and J gave up 3 bases; unmatched junction bases: 14. The CDR3 consists of 18 residues. The CDR3 loop reads CATSELRSGGEVTDTQYY. CDR3 nucleotide sequence: TGTGCCACCAGTGAACTGAGAAGCGGGGGCGAGGTTACAGATACGCAGTATTAT.

The chain recombines TRBV18 with TRBJ2-7; the match to TRBD2 covers 9 bases. Germline assignment: CDR1 KGHSH and CDR2 LQKENI. V was clipped by 9 bases and J by 4 bases; unmatched bases: 7. The CDR3 has 13 amino acids. CDR3 sequence reads: CASARAGGYEQYF. The CDR3 DNA reads as TGTGCCAGTGCCAGGGCGGGGGGGTACGAGCAGTACTTC.

This clonotype was seen more than once but under ten times. The rearrangement uses TRBV6-2 or TRBV6-3 and TRBJ2-1; D remains ambiguous. In germline, CDR1 is MNHEY, CDR2 SVGEGT. This CDR3 spans 12 amino acids. V was clipped by 6 bases and J by 4 bases, with 7 bases between them. This CDR3 is CASSPRYNEQFF. CDR3 coding DNA: TGTGCCAGCAGCCCTCGATACAATGAGCAGTTCTTC.

This clonotype was found a few times. The gene calls are TRBV25-1 and TRBJ2-1, with D unresolved. The CDR3 consists of 13 residues. The germline V gene has CDR1 MGHDK and CDR2 SYGVNS. V was cut by 1 base and J by 6 bases, with 7 bases left in between. The CDR3 nucleotides read TGTGCCAGCAGTGAATTGAGCACCAATGAGCAGTTCTTC. Protein: CASSELSTNEQFF.

The chain couples TRBV6-1 to TRBJ1-5; D is undetermined. The CDR3 totals 15 residues. Trimming took off 7 bases at V and 5 bases at J, with 18 bases between the two ends. Germline V gene lookup returns CDR1 MNHNS and CDR2 SASEGT. The CDR3 region is CASNERRAPHQPQHF. CDR3 DNA: TGTGCCAGCAACGAACGTAGGGCCCCTCATCAGCCCCAGCATTTT.

This clonotype has just a few counts. This chain joins TRBV15 and TRBJ2-7; D is unresolved. The CDR3 length is 13 residues. Trimming cost V 0 bases and J 2 bases, with 5 bases left between them. Germline CDR1 reads LNHNV; CDR2 reads YYDKDF (reference sequence). The chain's CDR3 is CATSREATYEQYF. CDR3 in DNA: TGTGCCACCAGCAGAGAGGCCACCTACGAGCAGTACTTC.

V and J are TRBV30 and TRBJ1-4, with D possibly TRBD1 on 6 matching bases. CDR1 and CDR2 (germline): GTSNPN, SVGIG (reference sequence). V dropped 8 bases and J dropped 5 bases, with 15 bases sitting between them. The CDR3 has 13 residues. CDR3 coding DNA: TGTGCCGTACCGGACAGTTCCAATGAAAAACTGTTTTTT. As protein: CAVPDSSNEKLFF.

This sequence joins TRBV18 and TRBJ1-6; TRBD1 might be the D (6 bases). Germline-derived CDR1 and CDR2 are KGHSH and LQKENI. With 3 bases removed from V and 8 bases from J, the gap between germline ends came to 14 bases. The CDR3 extends over 15 amino acids. The CDR3 nucleotides are TGTGCCAGCTCACCGCAGGGGATGAGGGATTCACCCCTCCACTTT. Its translation: CASSPQGMRDSPLHF.

The chain combines TRBV20-1 with TRBJ2-3; 9 nucleotides align to TRBD2. Germline values: CDR1 DFQATT, CDR2 SNEGSKA (reference sequence). Unmatched junction bases numbered 16, after V lost 5 bases and J lost 4 bases. The CDR3 is made up of 17 amino acids. The CDR3 is CSALGLALTGHPDTQYF. The CDR3 DNA is TGCAGTGCTCTGGGACTAGCTCTTACGGGTCACCCAGATACGCAGTATTTT.

The chain is built from TRBV7-9 and TRBJ1-6, with 9 bases aligning to TRBD1. V dropped 5 bases and J dropped 9; count of bases not matched to a gene: 8. The CDR3 consists of 15 residues. CDR1 is SEHNR and CDR2 is FQNEAQ in the germline V gene (reference sequence). In DNA form, the CDR3 reads TGTGCCAGCAGCCCAGACAGGGGGACCGGTTCACCCCTCCACTTT. Translating it yields CASSPDRGTGSPLHF.

This sequence joins TRBV7-3 and TRBJ1-5; 8 nucleotides agree with TRBD1. V dropped 6 bases and J dropped 7; count of bases not matched to a gene: 5. The CDR3 is 13 amino acids. Germline loops: CDR1 SGHTA, CDR2 FQGTGA. CDR3: CASSPDRAQPQHF. CDR3 nucleotide sequence: TGTGCCAGCAGTCCGGACAGGGCGCAGCCCCAGCATTTT. Variable domain in full (rest from reference TRBV7-3 and TRBJ1-5): GAGVSQTPSNKVTEKGKYVELRCDPISGHTALYWYRQSLGQGPEFLIYFQGTGAADDSGLPNDRFFAVRPEGSVSTLKIQRTERGDSAVYLCASSPDRAQPQHFGDGTRLSIL.

The chain carries TRBV6-2 or TRBV6-3 and TRBJ2-1, with 7 bases lining up with TRBD2. V lost 4 bases and J lost 4; bases outside the gene matches: 10. This CDR3 has 16 amino acids. Per germline, CDR1 MNHEY and CDR2 SVGEGT. The DNA for the CDR3 is TGTGCCAGCAGTTGGTCCTGGGCGGGGGAGTACAATGAGCAGTTCTTC. Translating it yields CASSWSWAGEYNEQFF.

This clonotype was seen more than once but under ten times. The chain couples TRBV6-2 or TRBV6-3 to TRBJ1-2; 8 bases match TRBD1. Trimming at V came to 6 bases and at J to 6 bases, leaving 27 bases not matched to a gene. Germline lookup yields CDR1 MNHEY and CDR2 SVGEGT. The CDR3 runs to 20 residues. For the CDR3, the DNA is TGTGCCAGCAGCCCCGAACTCGCGCCTCGACAGGGGTGGAAGGTAGATGGCTACACCTTC. Amino acid sequence: CASSPELAPRQGWKVDGYTF.

V and J are TRBV5-4 and TRBJ1-2; weak D call: TRBD1 (5 bases). The CDR3 is 17 amino acids. V was clipped by 1 base and J by 5 bases, with 21 bases between them. In germline, CDR1 is SGHNT, CDR2 YYREEE (reference sequence). CDR3 in amino acids: CASSLYRTGPGAYGYTF. In DNA, the CDR3 is TGTGCCAGCAGCTTGTATAGGACGGGACCTGGAGCTTATGGCTACACCTTC.

Comment on this clonotype: The germline gene is not matched at one end of the junction; a read error may be the cause. The chain is built from TRBV5-5 and TRBJ2-1; D might be TRBD1 or TRBD2, each matching 5 bases. CDR3 length: 17 amino acids. The germline gives CDR1 SGHKS, CDR2 YYEKEE (reference sequence). CDR3 sequence reads: CASSSRGSTLSYDEQFF. The CDR3 nucleotides are TGTGCCAGCAGCTCACGGGGCTCTACCCTATCCTACGATGAGCAGTTCTTC.

This clonotype came up a few times. The J gene is TRBJ2-3, the V gene TRBV6-2 or TRBV6-3; tentative D call: TRBD2 (6 bases). Germline V gene data show CDR1 as MNHEY and CDR2 as SVGEGT. The length of the CDR3 is 13 residues. V lost 6 bases, J lost 5 bases, and 12 bases lay in between. Here the CDR3 reads CASSRLERDTQYF. CDR3 in DNA: TGTGCCAGCAGCAGACTAGAGAGAGATACGCAGTATTTT.

Regarding this clonotype: A much larger clone differs from this one at a single base, so this may be a read error. This chain links TRBV6-5 with TRBJ2-7; 8 bases map to TRBD2. In germline, CDR1 is MNHEY, CDR2 SVGAGI. This CDR3 contains 14 residues. The CDR3 DNA reads as TGTGCCAGCAAGCTTAGCGGGGTCTCCTACGAGCTGTACTTC. It translates to CASKLSGVSYELYF.